The entry that follows covers one TCR beta chain sequence. Its antigen is not identified. V lost 0 bases and J lost 2, with 9 bases in between. Germline CDR1 and CDR2: MNHEY and SMNVEV (reference sequence). This CDR3 has 15 residues. This sample is part of a study of vaccination and CD4 T cells after COVID-19. About the research overall: The cells were exposed to overlapping spike peptides originating from SARS-CoV-2, HCoV-NL63, HCoV-OC43 and HCoV-229E for stimulation. General observations from the study: It was found that, in convalescent patients, 304 of 307 vaccine-specific clones were spike mono-reactive.

Treatment meaning: approximately nine-day PBMC culture with coronavirus spike peptide pools or control peptides (ViraFEST assay). Dates of positive PCR ran from March to December 2020, before US Alpha, Beta and Delta variants. Cultured CD4+ T cell DNA underwent sequencing with the Oncomine TCR Beta short-read assay. TCRdb recomputed calls from the PCR reads with MiXCR, one row per CDR3 protein. The sample lists about 25,000 distinct CDR3 sequences, roughly 44% occurring once. Sequencing was done on a sample of CD4+ T cells from blood, cultured in vitro. The receptor's source is a human donor who had recovered from COVID-19. The V and J genes are TRBV27 and TRBJ2-3; D gene ambiguous. As DNA, the CDR3 is TGTGCCAGCAGTTTATCGGGGTTACACACAGATACGCAGTATTTT. This translates into CASSLSGLHTDTQYF.